The 31 T cell receptor beta chains below come from one sample, sequenced in a study of T-cell memory formation after mild COVID-19. TCRdb reanalysed the 5' RACE reads using MiXCR and keeps one entry per CDR3 protein. The sample carries about 240,000 distinct CDR3 sequences, around a tenth recorded once. Sequencing was performed on PBMCs or a T cell subset sorted from them (not recorded which). Receptors originate from a man aged 18 to 30 who had mild COVID-19 (a few samples of this study predate the infection). Cell type and time point are not known.

This chain joins TRBV7-9 and TRBJ1-2; D is unclear. Germline-derived CDR1 and CDR2 are SEHNR and FQNEAQ (reference sequence). The germline V and J ends were trimmed by 5 bases and 2 bases, with 12 bases remaining between them. The CDR3 is 14 residues long. The CDR3 reads CASSELRENYGYTF. The CDR3 DNA reads as TGTGCCAGCAGCGAGCTCCGGGAGAACTATGGCTACACCTTC.

The chain has TRBV6-5 and TRBJ1-1; TRBD1 might be the D (5 bases). Looked up from germline, CDR1 is MNHEY and CDR2 is SVGAGI. Trimming removed 2 bases at V and 2 bases at J, with 12 bases between. The CDR3 totals 15 residues. CDR3 coding DNA: TGTGCCAGCAGTTACGAGGGCAGGGCAAACACTGAAGCTTTCTTT. This codes for CASSYEGRANTEAFF.

This clonotype was counted between two and nine times. V usage is TRBV7-6 and J usage is TRBJ1-5, with D hard to call. CDR3 length: 13 residues. Trimming stripped 0 bases from V and 9 bases from J, with 9 bases between. CDR1 SGHVS and CDR2 FNYEAQ come from the germline V gene. CDR3 bases: TGTGCCAGCAGCTTAGCGGTGGAGGGGCCCCAGCATTTT. The encoded protein is CASSLAVEGPQHF.

This clonotype was picked up a small number of times. The chain uses TRBV7-2 and TRBJ1-2, with 8 bases fitting TRBD1. Germline lookup yields CDR1 SGHTA and CDR2 FQGNSA. The CDR3 extends over 13 amino acids. V shed 3 bases and J 6 bases; nucleotides not matched to a gene: 3. Here the CDR3 reads CASSFRGHDGYTF. The DNA for the CDR3 is TGTGCCAGCAGCTTCAGGGGGCATGATGGCTACACCTTC.

This clonotype was detected a few times. The chain employs TRBV10-3 and TRBJ1-5, with TRBD1 matching 7 bases. The CDR3 is 13 residues long. V gave up 9 bases and J gave up 2 bases; unmatched junction bases: 4. Germline V gene data show CDR1 as ENHRY and CDR2 as SYGVKD. CDR3 residues: CAIRQGGNQPQHF. The CDR3 DNA reads TGTGCCATTAGACAGGGTGGCAATCAGCCCCAGCATTTT.

The chain has TRBV5-1 and TRBJ1-1, with D hard to call. Germline assignment: CDR1 SGHRS and CDR2 YFSETQ. The V end lost 1 base, the J end lost 2 bases, and 12 bases lay between the germline ends. CDR3 length: 15 residues. CDR3 sequence: CASSLPTALNTEAFF. The DNA for the CDR3 is TGCGCCAGCAGCTTGCCGACGGCCCTTAACACTGAAGCTTTCTTT.

This rearrangement joins TRBV7-9 to TRBJ2-2; TRBD1 or TRBD2 may be the D gene (5 bases each). The ends were cut back, 5 bases at V and 4 bases at J, with 11 bases in the middle. Germline V gives CDR1 SEHNR, CDR2 FQNEAQ (reference sequence). This CDR3 spans 14 amino acids. CDR3 amino acids: CASSRRDPTGELFF. In DNA form, the CDR3 reads TGTGCCAGCAGCAGACGGGACCCCACCGGGGAGCTGTTTTTT.

In its sample, this clonotype was seen a few times. This chain links TRBV9 with TRBJ2-5, with 7 bases identical to TRBD1. Germline CDR1 reads SGDLS; CDR2 reads YYNGEE. Trimming cost V 0 bases and J 4 bases; bases outside gene matches: 9. The CDR3 has 16 amino acids. The CDR3 here is CASSVGRGHVGETQYF. DNA of the CDR3: TGTGCCAGCAGCGTAGGAAGGGGGCACGTTGGAGAGACCCAGTACTTC. The full variable domain, in which reference TRBV9 and TRBJ2-5 provide the parts outside the CDR3, is DSGVTQTPKHLITATGQRVTLRCSPRSGDLSVYWYQQSLDQGLQFLIQYYNGEERAKGNILERFSAQQFPDLHSELNLSSLELGDSALYFCASSVGRGHVGETQYFGPGTRLLVL.

V gene TRBV5-5 combines with J gene TRBJ2-1; D call uncertain. The V gene lost 7 bases and the J gene lost 4 bases, with 15 bases spanning the gap. The CDR3 covers 14 residues. Per the germline V gene, CDR1 is SGHKS and CDR2 is YYEKEE (reference sequence). CDR3 amino acids: CASSPWVSYNEQFF. CDR3 in DNA: TGTGCCAGCTCCCCATGGGTCTCATACAATGAGCAGTTCTTC.

The CDR3 region has the DNA TGTGCCAGCAGTTACGCTCCAGGGGAAGTCTATGGCTACACCTTC. Protein: CASSYAPGEVYGYTF. The chain has TRBV6-5 and TRBJ1-2; D might be TRBD1 (6 bases). V was trimmed by 2 bases and J by 4 bases, leaving 14 bases between them. This CDR3 comprises 15 residues. CDR1 MNHEY and CDR2 SVGAGI come from the germline V gene.

V is TRBV9 and J is TRBJ1-4; D is undetermined. The CDR3 has 13 residues. Germline CDR1 is SGDLS and CDR2 is YYNGEE. Between the trimmed V and J ends, which lost 0 bases and 8 bases, there was a span of 8 bases. The CDR3 bases are TGTGCCAGCAGCGTAGAAGTGGGCGAAAAACTGTTTTTT. Its protein product is CASSVEVGEKLFF.

This clonotype was seen a handful of times. The V gene is TRBV7-9, the J gene TRBJ2-3, with a possible D match to TRBD1 (5 bases). Germline CDR1 SEHNR, CDR2 FQNEAQ (reference sequence). Trimming cost V 5 bases and J 2 bases, with 11 bases left between them. The CDR3 runs to 14 residues. CDR3 protein: CASSDRQSTDTQYF. The CDR3 DNA follows: TGTGCCAGCAGCGACCGACAGTCCACAGATACGCAGTATTTT. The entire variable domain, with the rest obtained from reference TRBV7-9 and TRBJ2-3, is as follows: DTGVSQNPRHKITKRGQNVTFRCDPISEHNRLYWYRQTLGQGPEFLTYFQNEAQLEKSRLLSDRFSAERPKGSFSTLEIQRTEQGDSAMYLCASSDRQSTDTQYFGPGTRLTVL.

The table lists this clonotype with many counts. The CDR3 spells CASRRQGSYNEQFF. The CDR3 DNA reads TGTGCCAGTCGGCGACAGGGATCGTACAATGAGCAGTTCTTC. The chain uses TRBV7-2 and TRBJ2-1; TRBD1 agrees at 7 bases. J gave up 4 bases and V 9 bases, and 9 bases lay outside the gene matches. Germline V gene lookup returns CDR1 SGHTA and CDR2 FQGNSA. CDR3 size: 14 residues.

The rearrangement uses TRBV7-9 and TRBJ1-4, with 8 bases fitting TRBD1. With V trimmed by 3 bases and J by 7 bases, 7 bases remained unmatched. CDR1 SEHNR and CDR2 FQNEAQ come from the germline V gene (reference sequence). The CDR3 loop spans 15 amino acids. CDR3 sequence (DNA): TGTGCCAGCAGCTTGCGACAGGGGTTCAGTGAAAAACTGTTTTTT. Encoded protein: CASSLRQGFSEKLFF.

This rearrangement joins TRBV5-1 to TRBJ2-5; maybe TRBD2 (6 bases). Germline loops: CDR1 SGHRS, CDR2 YFSETQ. The CDR3 totals 15 residues. With 0 bases removed from V and 4 bases from J, the gap between germline ends came to 13 bases. The CDR3 is CASSLVASEGETQYF. Here the CDR3 DNA reads TGCGCCAGCAGCTTGGTGGCTAGCGAGGGAGAGACCCAGTACTTC.

This clonotype has only a few counts. The chain combines TRBV4-1 with TRBJ2-2; D assignment may be TRBD1 or TRBD2 (5 bases each). Germline CDR1 reads MGHRA; CDR2 reads YSYEKL. The CDR3 has 17 residues. Trimming shortened V by 1 base and J by 8 bases, and 20 bases separated the two germline ends. The CDR3 loop reads CASSQGGAGFPPGELFF. In nucleotides, the CDR3 is TGCGCCAGCAGCCAAGGAGGGGCCGGGTTTCCACCTGGGGAGCTGTTTTTT.

The sample holds a few counts of this clonotype. The rearrangement uses TRBV13 and TRBJ2-2; D uncertain. The CDR3 is 14 residues long. Per the germline V gene, CDR1 is PRHDT and CDR2 is FYEKMQ (reference sequence). V dropped 4 bases and J dropped 5 bases, with 11 bases sitting between them. The CDR3, as DNA: TGTGCCAGCAGCTCAACCGCTCCGACCGGGGAGCTGTTTTTT. As protein: CASSSTAPTGELFF.

This clonotype came up many times. This chain links TRBV20-1 with TRBJ2-2; a possible D gene is TRBD1 (6 bases). CDR1 is DFQATT, CDR2 SNEGSKA, per germline (reference sequence). V was clipped by 5 bases and J by 4 bases, with 14 bases between them. This CDR3 has 14 residues. DNA for the CDR3: TGCAGTGCTTCACAGGGTCCCGCCACCGGGGAGCTGTTTTTT. It specifies CSASQGPATGELFF.

This clonotype occurred a few times. The chain is built from TRBV12-3 or TRBV12-4 and TRBJ2-2; TRBD1 or TRBD2 may be the D gene (7 bases each). V was clipped by 6 bases and J by 3 bases, with 17 bases between them. The CDR3 is made up of 16 amino acids. The CDR3 DNA is TGTGCCAGCAGCCCCGGGGAGGGGGCCGACACCGGGGAGCTGTTTTTT. Protein product: CASSPGEGADTGELFF.

This clonotype has just a few counts. The chain carries TRBV15 and TRBJ2-2; D uncertain. The germline gives CDR1 LNHNV, CDR2 YYDKDF (reference sequence). With 6 bases removed from V and 0 bases from J, the gap between germline ends came to 11 bases. The CDR3 totals 15 residues. DNA of the CDR3: TGTGCCACCAGGGGTGGAGCTCCGAACACCGGGGAGCTGTTTTTT. Its protein product is CATRGGAPNTGELFF.

This clonotype appeared a few times. The rearrangement uses TRBV7-2 and TRBJ2-7, with 7 bases fitting TRBD2. V was pared by 4 bases and J by 2 bases, with 2 bases of the junction left unmatched. Per germline, CDR1 SGHTA and CDR2 FQGNSA. This CDR3 has 13 residues. CDR3 loop: CASSYTSAYEQYF. The CDR3, as DNA: TGTGCCAGCAGCTACACTAGCGCCTACGAGCAGTACTTC.

This clonotype was seen a few times. This chain connects TRBV12-3 or TRBV12-4 to TRBJ2-7, with 7 nucleotides matching TRBD1. The J segment lost 2 bases and the V segment lost 6 bases, leaving 4 bases of the junction unmatched. This CDR3 region has 13 residues. CDR3 DNA: TGTGCCAGCAGCCCTACAGGGGCCTACGAGCAGTACGTC. Translation gives CASSPTGAYEQYV.

The V gene is TRBV25-1, the J gene TRBJ1-1, with 11 bases identical to TRBD1. The CDR3 length is 16 residues. Germline CDR1 reads MGHDK; CDR2 reads SYGVNS. The junction had 14 bases not matched to a gene; V was cut back by 6 bases and J by 8 bases. The CDR3: CASSAGQGALETEAFF. The CDR3 region has the DNA TGTGCCAGCAGCGCCGGACAGGGGGCCCTGGAGACGGAAGCTTTCTTT.

This clonotype appeared many times. This CDR3 reads CSVEEGGGQPQHF. The DNA of the CDR3 is TGCAGCGTTGAAGAAGGGGGTGGGCAGCCCCAGCATTTT. The genes are TRBV29-1 and TRBJ1-5, with D possibly matching TRBD1 (6 bases). The germline gives CDR1 SQVTM, CDR2 ANQGSEA. V dropped 0 bases and J dropped 7 bases, with 10 bases sitting between them. CDR3 length: 13 amino acids.

A few counts support this clonotype. The chain carries TRBV10-3 and TRBJ1-1; D is uncertain. This CDR3 has 13 amino acids. The germline V gene has CDR1 ENHRY and CDR2 SYGVKD. V lost 3 bases, J lost 1 base, and 6 bases lay in between. Here the CDR3 reads CAISESPNTEAFF. Here the CDR3 DNA reads TGTGCCATCAGTGAATCACCGAACACTGAAGCTTTCTTT.

This clonotype was observed a handful of times. The DNA for the CDR3 is TGTGCCAGCAGCGGGGAATTTAGCACAGATACGCAGTATTTT. It encodes CASSGEFSTDTQYF. This chain joins TRBV7-9 and TRBJ2-3; D is unclear. The CDR3 spans 14 residues. Germline V CDR1 and CDR2: SEHNR, FQNEAQ (reference sequence). V lost 5 bases, J lost 0 bases, and 9 bases lay in between.

This clonotype was counted many times. This chain links TRBV20-1 with TRBJ2-7, with 11 bases matching TRBD2. The CDR3 runs 15 residues. The junction had 7 bases not matched to a gene; V was cut back by 5 bases and J by 1 base. Germline lookup yields CDR1 DFQATT and CDR2 SNEGSKA (reference sequence). DNA for the CDR3: TGCAGTGCTCTCCTTCGACTAGCGGGATCCTACGAGCAGTACGTC. Translated: CSALLRLAGSYEQYV.

This clonotype was seen only a few times. The V call is TRBV5-1, the J call TRBJ1-3; D is perhaps TRBD1 (6 bases). The V gene lost 2 bases and the J gene lost 0 bases, with 15 bases spanning the gap. This CDR3 contains 17 residues. Germline CDR1 and CDR2: SGHRS and YFSETQ. CDR3 coding DNA: TGCGCCAGCAGCTTTGGGTCAGGGGCCGACTCTGGAAACACCATATATTTT. Its translation is CASSFGSGADSGNTIYF.

The rearrangement joins TRBV5-6 to TRBJ2-7, with 7 bases fitting TRBD1. In germline, CDR1 is SGHDT, CDR2 YYEEEE. The CDR3 is made up of 16 amino acids. The ends lost 4 bases at V and 4 bases at J; junction bases unmatched: 14. The CDR3 loop is CASSRSGTVATYEQYF. The CDR3 region has the DNA TGTGCCAGCAGCCGGTCCGGGACAGTCGCAACATACGAGCAGTACTTC.

This sequence joins TRBV6-2 or TRBV6-3 and TRBJ2-7, with TRBD2 identical over 12 bases. This CDR3 comprises 14 residues. V trimming: 7 bases; J trimming: 3 bases; junction bases outside the gene matches: 4. The germline V gene has CDR1 MNHEY and CDR2 SVGEGT. The CDR3 coding sequence is TGTGCCAGCATGGGGGGACTAGCGGGCTACGAGCAGTACTTC. This translates into CASMGGLAGYEQYF.

The V call is TRBV10-2, the J call TRBJ1-5, with D perhaps TRBD1 (6 bases). Germline CDR1 WSHSY, CDR2 SAAADI. The CDR3 runs to 14 residues. V shed 6 bases and J shed 1 base, with 10 bases lying between them. The CDR3 spells CASSEGGSNQPQHF. For the CDR3, the DNA is TGCGCCAGCAGCGAGGGGGGGAGCAATCAGCCCCAGCATTTT.